The rows below give T cell receptor beta chains drawn from one sample of a study of cytomegalovirus exposure and HLA in healthy donors. Here immunoSEQ multiplex PCR was the method, and the copy in TCRdb shows in-frame clones only, minus some. This sample has roughly 160,000 clones, with approximately 84% found just once. Sequenced input: PBMCs. The receptors stem from a woman in her forties or fifties in good health and CMV-seropositive. Each CDR3 is given with its conserved first and last residue. D genes are given only for firm matches. The listing skips clone size in some rows; elsewhere it reads once, few, many or a size class.

>TRBD1|TRBJ2-5|.|TRBV7-9
CASSPRGQGVLQETQYF
TGTGCCAGCAGCCCTCGAGGACAGGGGGTGCTACAAGAGACCCAGTACTTC
>.|TRBJ1-2|.|TRBV19
CASSTPEARIYGYTF
TGTGCCAGTAGTACGCCTGAGGCCCGAATCTATGGCTACACCTTC
>TRBD1|TRBJ2-7|.|TRBV6-8
CASSYPRTGETYEQYF
TGTGCCAGCAGTTACCCGAGGACAGGGGAAACCTACGAGCAGTACTTC
>TRBD1|TRBJ2-7|.|TRBV13
CASSLGQGLYEQYF
TGTGCCAGCAGCTTGGGACAGGGCCTATACGAGCAGTACTTC
>.|TRBJ1-2|.|TRBV4-3
CASSLTDRSYGYTF
TGCGCCAGCAGCTTGACAGATAGATCTTATGGCTACACCTTC
>.|TRBJ1-1|.|TRBV7-8
CASSSDIRYQDTEAFF
TGTGCCAGCAGCTCAGACATCCGATATCAGGACACTGAAGCTTTCTTT
>.|TRBJ2-7|.|TRBV7-8
CASSLTTNYEQYF
TGTGCCAGCAGCTTAACAACAAACTACGAGCAGTACTTC
>.|TRBJ1-5|.|TRBV28
CASTSSVMKSNQPQHF
TGTGCCAGCACCTCTTCGGTTATGAAGAGCAATCAGCCCCAGCATTTT
>TRBD1|TRBJ1-6|.|TRBV27
CASSKTGQGVNSPLHF
TGTGCCAGCAGTAAAACGGGACAGGGAGTAAATTCACCCCTCCACTTT
>TRBD2|TRBJ2-7|once|TRBV7-2
CASSLLLAGEQYF
TGTGCCAGCAGCTTATTATTAGCGGGAGAGCAGTACTTC
>TRBD1|TRBJ2-1|.|TRBV29-1
CSGVGGQGKNEQFF
TGCAGCGGGGTAGGAGGACAGGGGAAGAATGAGCAGTTCTTC
>TRBD1|TRBJ2-1|once|TRBV28
CASSIPGTGLNEQFF
TGTGCCAGCAGTATTCCCGGGACAGGGTTGAATGAGCAGTTCTTC
>.|TRBJ2-3|.|TRBV27
CASSRELFSTDTQYF
TGTGCCAGCAGTCGGGAGTTATTTTCCACAGATACGCAGTATTTT
>TRBD2|TRBJ2-1|.|TRBV10-1
CASSESSGAGTTDNEQFF
TGCGCCAGCAGTGAGTCGAGTGGGGCCGGGACTACCGACAATGAGCAGTTCTTC
>TRBD2|TRBJ2-5|once|TRBV29-1
CSVSGTSGSETQYF
TGCAGCGTTTCCGGGACTAGCGGGAGTGAGACCCAGTACTTC
>TRBD1|TRBJ1-2|.|TRBV6-1
CASSVLGTGGYGYTF
TGTGCCAGCAGTGTACTTGGGACAGGGGGTTATGGCTACACCTTC
>TRBD1|TRBJ1-1|.|TRBV5-1
CASSFGTGMENTEAFF
TGCGCCAGCAGCTTCGGGACAGGGATGGAGAACACTGAAGCTTTCTTT
>TRBD1|TRBJ2-5|.|TRBV9
CASSVGGTGPEETQYF
TGTGCCAGCAGCGTAGGGGGGACAGGGCCCGAAGAGACCCAGTACTTC
>TRBD2|TRBJ2-1|.|TRBV5-1
CASSLDGTSGSLQFF
TGCGCCAGCAGCTTGGATGGGACTAGCGGGAGTCTACAGTTCTTC
>.|TRBJ2-5|.|TRBV7-2
CASNLQGPQETQYF
TGTGCCAGCAACCTACAGGGCCCCCAAGAGACCCAGTACTTC
>.|TRBJ1-1|once|TRBV5-1
CASSREGITEAFF
TGCGCCAGCAGCCGGGAGGGGATCACTGAAGCTTTCTTT
>.|TRBJ1-1|few|TRBV7-8
CASSLLYRANTEAFF
TGTGCCAGCAGCTTATTGTACAGGGCGAACACTGAAGCTTTCTTT
>TRBD1|TRBJ1-1|.|TRBV19
CASTNRGEAFF
TGTGCCAGTACTAACAGGGGTGAAGCTTTCTTT
>TRBD1|TRBJ1-2|few|TRBV6-5
CASSYRTGAYGYTF
TGTGCCAGCAGTTACAGGACAGGAGCCTATGGCTACACCTTC
>.|TRBJ2-1|.|TRBV5-4
CASSFPLNTSYNEQFF
TGTGCCAGCAGCTTCCCCCTAAATACTAGCTACAATGAGCAGTTCTTC
>.|TRBJ1-1|.|TRBV6-1
CASSVLRESAFF
TGTGCCAGCAGTGTTCTAAGGGAGTCAGCTTTCTTT
>TRBD1|TRBJ1-1|few|TRBV4-3
CASSQAEGQENTEAFF
TGCGCCAGCAGCCAAGCCGAGGGACAGGAGAACACTGAAGCTTTCTTT
>.|TRBJ2-7|.|TRBV6-1
CASSDRAGEIYEQYF
TGTGCCAGCAGTGACAGGGCAGGGGAAATATACGAGCAGTACTTC
>TRBD1|TRBJ2-2|.|TRBV18
CASSLYRGNTGELFF
TGTGCCAGCTCACTGTACAGGGGCAACACCGGGGAGCTGTTTTTT
>.|TRBJ2-5|.|TRBV2
CASSALQETQYF
TGTGCCAGCAGTGCCCTCCAAGAGACCCAGTACTTC
>.|TRBJ1-3|few|TRBV5-4
CASSKTVGNTIYF
TGTGCCAGCAGCAAGACAGTCGGAAACACCATATATTTT
>.|TRBJ2-3|.|TRBV5-1
CASSLESRAGADTQYF
TGCGCCAGCAGCTTGGAGTCGAGGGCCGGCGCAGATACGCAGTATTTT
>TRBD2|TRBJ2-1|.|TRBV9
CASSVAAVAGGGNEQFF
TGTGCCAGCAGCGTAGCAGCGGTAGCGGGAGGGGGCAATGAGCAGTTCTTC
>.|TRBJ1-4|once|TRBV28
CASSLEVFNEKLFF
TGTGCCAGCAGTTTAGAGGTATTTAATGAAAAACTGTTTTTT
>.|TRBJ1-2|.|TRBV28
CASSLGTTDQPYGYTF
TGTGCCAGCAGCCTAGGGACAACCGATCAGCCCTATGGCTACACCTTC
>.|TRBJ1-1|.|TRBV5-1
CASSLWGGRQNTEAFF
TGCGCCAGCAGCTTGTGGGGAGGACGGCAGAACACTGAAGCTTTCTTT
>.|TRBJ2-5|few|TRBV6-6
CASDQGLETQYF
TGTGCCAGCGATCAGGGTTTGGAGACCCAGTACTTC
>.|TRBJ2-7|.|TRBV30
CAWRGPSRGEQYF
TGTGCCTGGAGGGGCCCCTCTAGGGGTGAGCAGTACTTC